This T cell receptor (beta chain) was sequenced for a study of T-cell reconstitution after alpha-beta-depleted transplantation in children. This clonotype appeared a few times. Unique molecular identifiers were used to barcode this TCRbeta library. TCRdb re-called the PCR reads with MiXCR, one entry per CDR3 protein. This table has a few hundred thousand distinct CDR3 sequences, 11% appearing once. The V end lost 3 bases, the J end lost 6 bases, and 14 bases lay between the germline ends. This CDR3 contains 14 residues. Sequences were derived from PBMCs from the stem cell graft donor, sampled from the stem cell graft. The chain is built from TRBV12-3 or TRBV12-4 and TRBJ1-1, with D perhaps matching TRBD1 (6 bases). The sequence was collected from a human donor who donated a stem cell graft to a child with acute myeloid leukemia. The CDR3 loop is CASSFRGNQAEAFF. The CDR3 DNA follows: TGTGCCAGCAGTTTCAGGGGCAATCAGGCTGAAGCTTTCTTT.